This T cell receptor beta chain comes out of a study of T cells in Graves' hyperthyroidism and ophthalmopathy. Turning to the study itself: Peripheral blood sampling occurred at initial diagnosis, before any treatment.

V shed 3 bases, J shed 0 bases, and the junction held 3 bases outside the gene matches. This CDR3 region has 14 residues. In germline, CDR1 is SQVTM, CDR2 ANQGSEA. This clonotype is termed medium-sized. Amplification yielded TCR beta CDR3 regions, with RNA transcripts as the source. The study used the HTBI primer set for a first-round RT-PCR of the TCR CDR3. TCRdb re-called the multiplex PCR reads with MiXCR, one entry per CDR3 protein. The sample includes approximately 58,000 distinct CDR3 sequences, around 48% of them seen just once. This chain connects TRBV29-1 to TRBJ2-7; 9 positions match TRBD1. The clonotype originates from a woman aged 25 to 39 with Graves' ophthalmopathy. The sequencing input was blood. The CDR3 DNA reads TGCAGCGTTGAGGACAGGGGAAGCTCCTACGAGCAGTACTTC. It encodes CSVEDRGSSYEQYF.